The rows below give T cell receptor beta chains drawn from one sample of a study of blood T cell repertoires in COVID-19. Measured with immunoSEQ multiplex PCR; TCRdb has only the in-frame clones, and not every one. The repertoire holds tens of thousands of clones, with about four fifths as singletons. Material for sequencing was peripheral blood. The receptors come from a man in his sixties or seventies with active COVID-19. The CDR3 runs from the conserved cysteine through the conserved F or W. A D gene is named only where the DNA matches it firmly. Clone size is not always given. Where it is, it says once, few, many or a class for expanded clones.

clone size	V gene	D gene	J gene	CDR3 DNA	CDR3 protein
NA	TRBV24-1	NA	TRBJ1-2	TGTGCCACCAGTGATTCAGGGTTTAACTATGGCTACACCTTC	CATSDSGFNYGYTF
NA	TRBV30	TRBD1	TRBJ2-4	TGTGCCTGGAGTGTTCGGACAGGGGCCAAAAACATTCAGTACTTC	CAWSVRTGAKNIQYF
NA	TRBV7-2	NA	TRBJ2-5	TGTGCCAGCAGCTTAGCACGGACCGCCAGGGAAGAGACCCAGTACTTC	CASSLARTAREETQYF
NA	TRBV3-1/TRBV3-2	NA	TRBJ2-5	TGTGCCAGCAGCGGGGGGGCGCAGCTTGAGACCCAGTACTTC	CASSGGAQLETQYF
few	TRBV2	NA	TRBJ1-5	TGTGCCAGCAGCGGAACCGGGAGGAATCAGCCCCAGCATTTT	CASSGTGRNQPQHF
NA	TRBV5-8	NA	TRBJ2-7	TGTGCCAGCAGCTTAACAGGGATTCTCGAGGCCGAGCAGTACTTC	CASSLTGILEAEQYF
NA	TRBV19	TRBD1	TRBJ2-6	TGTGCCAGTAGTATAGGGCGCCGGACAGGGCTAACTGGGGCCAACGTCCTGACTTTC	CASSIGRRTGLTGANVLTF
NA	TRBV5-1	NA	TRBJ2-3	TGCGCCAGCAGCTTCGGACGCGCAGGGACAGATACGCAGTATTTT	CASSFGRAGTDTQYF
NA	TRBV6-5	TRBD1	TRBJ1-5	TGTGCCAGCAGGACCGGACAGGGAGGGACCCAGCATTTT	CASRTGQGGTQHF
NA	TRBV5-4	TRBD2	TRBJ2-7	TGTGCCAGCAGCCCCCGGGGGGGGCTTTCCTACGAGCAGTACTTC	CASSPRGGLSYEQYF
NA	TRBV2	TRBD1	TRBJ1-6	TGTGCCAGCAGTGAAGTTGGGACAGGGGTTTCACCCCTCCACTTT	CASSEVGTGVSPLHF
NA	TRBV7-6	NA	TRBJ2-2	TGTGCCAGCAGCCCAGTCGGGGAACGAACCGGGGAGCTGTTTTTT	CASSPVGERTGELFF
NA	TRBV9	NA	TRBJ2-5	TGTGCCAGCAGCGTAGGAGGGACTCAAGAGACCCAGTACTTC	CASSVGGTQETQYF
NA	TRBV14	NA	TRBJ1-2	TGTGCCAGCAGCCAAGCGGGGGGTACTTTTGGCTACACCTTC	CASSQAGGTFGYTF
NA	TRBV11-2	NA	TRBJ2-2	TGTGCCAGCAGCTTAGATCCGGGTGGAACCGGGGAGCTGTTTTTT	CASSLDPGGTGELFF
NA	TRBV11-3	TRBD2	TRBJ2-2	TGTGCCAGCAGCCCACAAGCGGGGGGAAACACCGGGGAGCTGTTTTTT	CASSPQAGGNTGELFF
few	TRBV14	NA	TRBJ1-6	TGTGCCAGCAGCCAAGGAGGCTGGGTAGGATCACCCCTCCACTTT	CASSQGGWVGSPLHF
NA	TRBV10-3	TRBD1	TRBJ2-5	TGTGCCATCAGTGGACAGGGGGCGCAAGAGACCCAGTACTTC	CAISGQGAQETQYF
NA	TRBV19	NA	TRBJ1-2	TGTGCCAGTAGTATCGCGGGGAGCTATGGCTACACCTTC	CASSIAGSYGYTF
NA	TRBV7-9	NA	TRBJ1-1	TGTGCCAGCAGCTTAGTAAACACTGAAGCTTTCTTT	CASSLVNTEAFF
NA	TRBV24-1	TRBD1	TRBJ2-2	TGTGCCACCAGTGATGCTTCTCCGTGGGACAGGAACACCGGGGAGCTGTTTTTT	CATSDASPWDRNTGELFF
NA	TRBV10-3	NA	TRBJ1-3	TGTGCCATCAGTGAGTCTGGGGGGAACACCATATATTTT	CAISESGGNTIYF
NA	TRBV12-3/TRBV12-4	NA	TRBJ2-1	TGTGCCAGCAGACTAGTACCCTACAATGAGCAGTTCTTC	CASRLVPYNEQFF